This T cell receptor beta chain was recovered during a study of glioma-infiltrating T cells. Whole-study results and caveats: Gliomas, especially low-grade, showed above-expected tissue-blood divergence; non-neoplastic patients showed below.

Amplification of TCR alpha and beta CDR3 regions from RNA used iRepertoire nested multiplex PCR. One-step reverse transcription and amplification started from approximately 100-400 ng of tissue mRNA or PBMC total RNA. TCRdb independently ran MiXCR on the multiplex PCR reads; one entry per CDR3 protein. The sample includes around 180,000 distinct CDR3 sequences, approximately 40% of them seen just once. This clonotype has just a few counts. The antigen is undetermined. Losses at the gene ends were 0 bases for V and 9 bases for J; bases not matched to a gene: 9. This CDR3 has 16 amino acids. Looked up from germline, CDR1 is DFQATT and CDR2 is SNEGSKA (reference sequence).

The chain joins TRBV20-1 to TRBJ2-1; 12 nucleotides line up with TRBD2. This receptor was identified in a human donor with low-grade glioma or glioblastoma, undergoing nonglioma brain surgery, or in good health (not recorded which). Sequencing was performed on glioma tissue, nonneoplastic brain tissue, or PBMCs (not recorded which). CDR3 residues: CSARDARLAGAGEQFF. In nucleotides, the CDR3 is TGCAGTGCTAGAGACGCAAGACTAGCGGGAGCGGGTGAGCAGTTCTTC.